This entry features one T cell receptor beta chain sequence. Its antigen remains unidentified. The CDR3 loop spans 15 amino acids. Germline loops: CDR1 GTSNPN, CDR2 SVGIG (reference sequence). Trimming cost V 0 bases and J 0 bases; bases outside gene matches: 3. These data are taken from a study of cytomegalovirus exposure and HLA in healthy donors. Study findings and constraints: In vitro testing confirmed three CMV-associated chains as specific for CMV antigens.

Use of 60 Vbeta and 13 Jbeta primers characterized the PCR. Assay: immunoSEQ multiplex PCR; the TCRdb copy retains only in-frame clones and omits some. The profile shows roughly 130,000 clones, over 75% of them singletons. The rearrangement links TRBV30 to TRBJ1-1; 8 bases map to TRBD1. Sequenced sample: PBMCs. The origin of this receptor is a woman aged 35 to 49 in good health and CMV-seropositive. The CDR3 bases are TGTGCCTGGAGTGTCTGGGGACAGGTGAACACTGAAGCTTTCTTT. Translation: CAWSVWGQVNTEAFF.